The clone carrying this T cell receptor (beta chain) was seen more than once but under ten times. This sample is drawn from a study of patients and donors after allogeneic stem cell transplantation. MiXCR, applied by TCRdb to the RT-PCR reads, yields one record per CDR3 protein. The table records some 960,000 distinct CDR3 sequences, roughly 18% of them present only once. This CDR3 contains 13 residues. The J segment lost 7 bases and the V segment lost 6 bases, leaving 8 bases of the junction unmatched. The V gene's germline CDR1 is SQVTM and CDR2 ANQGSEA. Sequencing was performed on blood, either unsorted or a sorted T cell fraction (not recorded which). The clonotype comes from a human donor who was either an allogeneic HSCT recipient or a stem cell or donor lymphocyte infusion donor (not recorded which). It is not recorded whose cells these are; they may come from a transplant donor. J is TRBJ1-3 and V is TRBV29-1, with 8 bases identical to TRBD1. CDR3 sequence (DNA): TGCAGCGTCAAGACAGGGGCGACGAACACCATATATTTT. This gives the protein CSVKTGATNTIYF. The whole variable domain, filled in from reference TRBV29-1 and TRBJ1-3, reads SAVISQKPSRDICQRGTSLTIQCQVDSQVTMMFWYRQQPGQSLTLIATANQGSEATYESGFVIDKFPISRPNLTFSTLTVSNMSPEDSSIYLCSVKTGATNTIYFGEGSWLTVV.